This entry features one T cell receptor beta chain sequence. The sample belongs to a study of blood T cell repertoires in COVID-19. CDR1 is LGHDT and CDR2 is YNNKEL in the germline V gene (reference sequence). The ends lost 4 bases at V and 4 bases at J; junction bases unmatched: 4. This CDR3 contains 15 residues. Here immunoSEQ multiplex PCR was the method, and the copy in TCRdb shows in-frame clones only, minus some. The profile covers some 500,000 clones, with around 87% appearing a single time and around 1.9% taken by the ten largest. The origin of this receptor is a woman between 40 and 50 years old who had recovered from COVID-19. The genes are TRBV3-1 (or the pseudogene TRBV3-2) and TRBJ2-7; 13 nucleotides line up with TRBD2. The sequenced sample consisted of PBMCs or T cells enriched from blood (not recorded which). The CDR3 coding sequence is TGTGCCAGCAGCCTTAAACTAGCGGGAGGGTACGAGCAGTACTTC. Translating it yields CASSLKLAGGYEQYF.